The sequence of this TCR beta chain was determined in a study of shared clonotypes between healthy human individuals. Whole-study findings and limits: Generation probability values for non-shared clonotypes were lower than those for clonotypes shared by all four donors.

The CDR3 has 15 residues. The V end lost 4 bases, the J end lost 7 bases, and 17 bases lay between the germline ends. Germline lookup yields CDR1 MNHNS and CDR2 SASEGT. Clones were read by immunoSEQ multiplex PCR, and TCRdb kept only the in-frame ones, dropping some. The top ten hold over 0.12% of the sample, which has 2.5 million or so clones, more than 90% seen once. As for this clone: Its antigen remains unknown.

This chain joins TRBV6-1 and TRBJ2-1, with D possibly matching TRBD2 (5 bases). The sample consisted of naive CD4+ T cells sorted from blood. Subset meaning: CD45RA+ positively selected. This clonotype originated in a man aged 18-30 years in good health. The CDR3 here is CASSGQDFYTNEQFF. The CDR3 nucleotides read TGTGCCAGCAGTGGGCAGGACTTCTATACAAATGAGCAGTTCTTC.